These 8 T cell receptor beta chains came from one sample sequenced in a study of control samples from healthy donors and cancer patients. The repertoire was sequenced with immunoSEQ multiplex PCR; TCRdb's copy has only in-frame clones and lacks some. Counted here are roughly 100,000 clones, about 88% occurring once; the ten biggest clones make up 1.3%. The sequencing sample was made of blood. These receptors were taken from a woman aged 50 to 60 in good health.

The chain carries TRBV6-6 and TRBJ2-7; 7 bases match TRBD1. The trim removed 6 bases at V and 0 bases at J, leaving 11 bases unmatched. CDR3 length: 16 residues. CDR1 and CDR2 from the germline V gene are MNHNY and SVGAGI (reference sequence). CDR3 sequence reads: CASRIRDSVSSYEQYF. DNA for the CDR3: TGTGCCAGCAGGATCCGGGACAGCGTTTCCTCCTACGAGCAGTACTTC.

V is TRBV7-2 and J is TRBJ1-4; TRBD1 is a possible D gene (6 bases). The germline V and J ends were trimmed by 4 bases and 5 bases, with 17 bases remaining between them. The CDR3 is made up of 16 amino acids. Germline-derived CDR1 and CDR2 are SGHTA and FQGNSA. As DNA, the CDR3 is TGTGCCAGCAGCTCCTCGATACAGGGTCCGAATGAAAAACTGTTTTTT. This translates into CASSSSIQGPNEKLFF.

The J gene is TRBJ2-3, the V gene TRBV15; 7 bases fit TRBD1. This CDR3 is 18 amino acids long. Germline values: CDR1 LNHNV, CDR2 YYDKDF (reference sequence). The V and J ends lost 0 bases and 2 bases, in that order; junction bases with no gene match: 11. The CDR3 spells CATSRDFGRGQTTDTQYF. The CDR3 DNA reads as TGTGCCACCAGCAGAGATTTTGGCAGGGGACAGACCACAGATACGCAGTATTTT.

The chain couples TRBV15 to TRBJ2-7; possibly TRBD2 for D (5 bases). V was cut by 0 bases and J by 3 bases, with 15 bases left in between. The CDR3 runs to 16 residues. The germline V gene has CDR1 LNHNV and CDR2 YYDKDF (reference sequence). Here the CDR3 DNA reads TGTGCCACCAGCAGAGATCTCAGTTCGGGGAACTACGAGCAGTACTTC. Residues: CATSRDLSSGNYEQYF.

CDR3 DNA sequence: TGTGCCAGCACAGCCCGTAATAGCAATCAGCCCCAGCATTTT. Protein: CASTARNSNQPQHF. The chain recombines TRBV2 with TRBJ1-5; no clear D gene. Trimming removed 7 bases at V and 0 bases at J, with 10 bases between. Germline V gene data show CDR1 as SNHLY and CDR2 as FYNNEI. This CDR3 has 14 amino acids.

The V and J genes are TRBV6-2 or TRBV6-3 and TRBJ1-2; a weak D match, TRBD1 (6 bases). V lost 6 bases, J lost 2 bases, and 19 bases lay in between. The CDR3 consists of 16 residues. CDR1 MNHEY and CDR2 SVGEGT come from the germline V gene. The CDR3 bases are TGTGCCAGCAGCCCCCCGGGGGGGGCCCAAAACTATGGCTACACCTTC. Amino acid sequence: CASSPPGGAQNYGYTF.

The V gene is TRBV5-4, the J gene TRBJ1-1; D ambiguous. The CDR3 has 16 residues. Per germline, CDR1 SGHNT and CDR2 YYREEE (reference sequence). The V gene lost 0 bases and the J gene lost 0 bases, with 12 bases spanning the gap. The DNA of the CDR3 is TGTGCCAGCAGCTTGGGGGCGGTCGGGGTGAACACTGAAGCTTTCTTT. Protein sequence: CASSLGAVGVNTEAFF.

The CDR3 sequence: CASSQDLSGRETQYF. The CDR3 coding sequence is TGCGCCAGCAGCCAAGATCTGTCCGGTCGAGAGACCCAGTACTTC. V gene TRBV4-3 combines with J gene TRBJ2-5; D is unresolved. This CDR3 has 15 residues. Between the trimmed V and J ends, which lost 0 bases and 4 bases, there was a span of 12 bases. Germline V gene data show CDR1 as LGHNA and CDR2 as YSLEER.